The 15 T cell receptor beta chains listed next were all sequenced from one sample in a study of T cell repertoires in ileal Crohn's disease. Stated time point: neoterminal ileum biopsy at postoperative endoscopy, about 6 months after surgery. Produced via immunoSEQ multiplex PCR; TCRdb's table is partial and in-frame only. The sample holds about 62,000 clones; roughly 89% are singletons and the top ten take roughly 1.9%. Sample: ileal tissue. The receptors were gathered from an adult with Crohn's disease.

J is TRBJ1-2 and V is TRBV2; TRBD1 is a possible D gene (5 bases). The CDR3 loop spans 13 amino acids. Germline CDR1 is SNHLY and CDR2 is FYNNEI. Trimming shortened V by 7 bases and J by 2 bases, and 11 bases separated the two germline ends. Here the CDR3 reads CASMGGTNYGYTF. The CDR3 DNA is TGTGCCAGCATGGGCGGGACCAACTATGGCTACACCTTC. The variable domain in full, completed from reference TRBV2 and TRBJ1-2, reads EPEVTQTPSHQVTQMGQEVILRCVPISNHLYFYWYRQILGQKVEFLVSFYNNEISEKSEIFDDQFSVERPDGSNFTLKIRSTKLEDSAMYFCASMGGTNYGYTFGSGTRLTVV.

The CDR3 coding sequence is TGTGCCAGCAGCCACCACGACACCTACGAGCAGTACTTC. Translation gives CASSHHDTYEQYF. The chain links TRBV27 to TRBJ2-7, with unresolved D. This CDR3 has 13 residues. With 6 bases removed from V and 2 bases from J, the gap between germline ends came to 11 bases. CDR1 is MNHEY and CDR2 is SMNVEV in the germline V gene (reference sequence).

This clone was counted once. This chain connects TRBV7-9 to TRBJ2-3; D gene uncertain. The CDR3 is 15 residues long. With 1 base removed from V and 2 bases from J, the gap between germline ends came to 10 bases. In germline, CDR1 is SEHNR, CDR2 FQNEAQ (reference sequence). The CDR3 coding sequence is TGTGCCAGCAGCTTAGACCCTACTCTCACAGATACGCAGTATTTT. This encodes CASSLDPTLTDTQYF.

This rearrangement joins TRBV29-1 to TRBJ1-5; no firm D call. Per the germline V gene, CDR1 is SQVTM and CDR2 is ANQGSEA. Trimming took off 7 bases at V and 2 bases at J, with 15 bases between the two ends. The CDR3 totals 14 residues. CDR3: CSAMEGFGNQPQHF. CDR3 nucleotide sequence: TGCAGCGCCATGGAGGGCTTTGGCAATCAGCCCCAGCATTTT.

This chain uses TRBV4-2 with TRBJ2-2; 16 bases fit TRBD2. CDR1 and CDR2 from the germline V gene are LGHNA and YNFKEQ. The CDR3 covers 17 residues. V dropped 4 bases and J dropped 4; count of bases not matched to a gene: 3. The CDR3 DNA reads as TGTGCCAGCAGCCCGGGACTAGCGGGAGGGGGCACCGGGGAGCTGTTTTTT. As protein: CASSPGLAGGGTGELFF.

This sequence joins TRBV7-3 and TRBJ1-1; 8 bases fit TRBD1. Per the germline V gene, CDR1 is SGHTA and CDR2 is FQGTGA. V gave up 6 bases and J gave up 1 base; unmatched junction bases: 4. CDR3 length equals 14 residues. In DNA, the CDR3 is TGTGCCAGCAGTATTGGGACAGGGAACACTGAAGCTTTCTTT. Translation gives CASSIGTGNTEAFF. The full variable domain, completed using reference TRBV7-3 and TRBJ1-1, is GAGVSQTPSNKVTEKGKYVELRCDPISGHTALYWYRQSLGQGPEFLIYFQGTGAADDSGLPNDRFFAVRPEGSVSTLKIQRTERGDSAVYLCASSIGTGNTEAFFGQGTRLTVV.

This clone has a handful of counts. Here the CDR3 reads CASSSTSNIQYF. As DNA, the CDR3 is TGCGCCAGCAGCTCGACTTCAAACATTCAGTACTTC. The chain joins TRBV5-1 to TRBJ2-4; D is undetermined. The V end was cut by 3 bases, the J end by 6 bases, with 7 bases between. The length of the CDR3 is 12 residues. The germline CDR1 and CDR2 sequences are SGHRS and YFSETQ.

The V call is TRBV7-6, the J call TRBJ1-3; D not resolved. The V and J ends lost 1 base and 2 bases respectively, with 9 bases between them. This CDR3 spans 15 amino acids. Germline V gene lookup returns CDR1 SGHVS and CDR2 FNYEAQ. CDR3 region: CASSLGPRAGNTIYF. The CDR3 coding sequence is TGTGCCAGCAGCTTAGGGCCGCGGGCTGGAAACACCATATATTTT.

This rearrangement joins TRBV5-8 to TRBJ2-1; a weak D match, TRBD1 (6 bases). The V end was cut by 0 bases, the J end by 4 bases, with 17 bases between. Germline CDR1 reads SGHTS; CDR2 reads YDEGEE. CDR3 length equals 17 residues. In nucleotides, the CDR3 is TGTGCCAGCAGCTTGGCGACCTACAGGGCTCCGTACAATGAGCAGTTCTTC. Protein: CASSLATYRAPYNEQFF.

This clone was recorded only once. The chain employs TRBV9 and TRBJ1-2, with D maybe TRBD1 (5 bases). Germline lookup yields CDR1 SGDLS and CDR2 YYNGEE. V was shortened by 0 bases and J by 2 bases, with 8 bases between the two germline ends. This CDR3 comprises 14 residues. CDR3 in DNA: TGTGCCAGCAGCGTAGGGCAGGGAAACTATGGCTACACCTTC. Translating gives CASSVGQGNYGYTF. Complete variable domain (other parts from reference TRBV9 and TRBJ1-2): DSGVTQTPKHLITATGQRVTLRCSPRSGDLSVYWYQQSLDQGLQFLIQYYNGEERAKGNILERFSAQQFPDLHSELNLSSLELGDSALYFCASSVGQGNYGYTFGSGTRLTVV.

The chain has TRBV2 and TRBJ1-5, with 11 positions matching TRBD1. The CDR3 is 13 amino acids. Trimming cost V 4 bases and J 8 bases; bases outside gene matches: 1. Per the germline V gene, CDR1 is SNHLY and CDR2 is FYNNEI. CDR3: CASSGTGGEPQHF. The DNA of the CDR3 is TGTGCCAGCAGTGGGACAGGGGGCGAGCCCCAGCATTTT.

The chain couples TRBV28 to TRBJ2-2; the D is unclear. This CDR3 has 16 residues. Trimming removed 1 base at V and 5 bases at J, with 14 bases between. The germline V gene encodes CDR1 MDHEN and CDR2 SYDVKM. The CDR3 loop reads CASSLFMAGGTGELFF. The DNA for the CDR3 is TGTGCCAGCAGTTTATTCATGGCAGGTGGAACCGGGGAGCTGTTTTTT.

CDR3 bases: TGCGCCAGCAGCCAAGATACCGGGGGCAATGAGCAGTTCTTC. Residues: CASSQDTGGNEQFF. This chain uses TRBV4-1 with TRBJ2-1, with D perhaps TRBD2 (6 bases). The CDR3 spans 14 residues. V shed 0 bases and J shed 6 bases, with 9 bases lying between them. Germline V lookup: CDR1 MGHRA, CDR2 YSYEKL.

This chain links TRBV5-4 with TRBJ2-2, with 8 bases identical to TRBD1. The CDR3 has 15 amino acids. V shed 4 bases and J 6 bases; nucleotides not matched to a gene: 8. The germline V gene has CDR1 SGHNT and CDR2 YYREEE (reference sequence). The CDR3 DNA sequence: TGTGCCAGCAGCGCCGGGACAGGTCCACCCGGGGAGCTGTTTTTT. Protein sequence: CASSAGTGPPGELFF.

The CDR3 region is CASSVGTGSSGANVLTF. The CDR3 DNA sequence: TGTGCCAGCAGCGTAGGAACAGGGAGCTCTGGGGCCAACGTCCTGACTTTC. This chain uses TRBV9 with TRBJ2-6, with a tentative D call TRBD1 (6 bases). The germline CDR1 and CDR2 sequences are SGDLS and YYNGEE. Trimming pared 0 bases from V and 0 bases from J, leaving 10 bases between. This CDR3 contains 17 residues.